One sample yielded the 2 T cell receptor beta chains listed below, sequenced in a study of blood T cells in healthy people across ages. The use of a sample-barcoded 5' primer and a J-beta primer mix characterized a second PCR of roughly 6 to 12 cycles. TCRdb fed the 5' RACE reads into MiXCR, producing one record per CDR3 protein. The table shows approximately 780,000 distinct CDR3 sequences, with 20% to 30% occurring only once. The sample was also reused in another study, on T cells of mothers and their children.

Material for sequencing was blood. The source is a boy aged 5-17 years in good health.

The CDR3 DNA reads TGTGCCAGCAGCTTATCGGAGGGGGGCATTCAGTACTTC. It encodes CASSLSEGGIQYF. The J gene is TRBJ2-4, the V gene TRBV7-6; D possibly matches TRBD1 or TRBD2 (6 bases each). Trimming took 2 bases from V and 9 from J, leaving 11 bases between them. The germline gives CDR1 SGHVS, CDR2 FNYEAQ. The CDR3 totals 13 residues.

This chain connects TRBV30 to TRBJ1-1; D unresolved. This CDR3 is built from 12 residues. The germline CDR1 and CDR2 sequences are GTSNPN and SVGIG (reference sequence). With 3 bases removed from V and 5 bases from J, the gap between germline ends came to 10 bases. Here the CDR3 reads CAWSALRTEAFF. Written as DNA, the CDR3 is TGTGCCTGGAGCGCCCTGAGGACTGAAGCTTTCTTT.